These T cell receptor beta chains were read from a single sample in a study of cytomegalovirus exposure and HLA in healthy donors. Only in-frame clones appear in the TCRdb table, and some are missing; sequencing was by immunoSEQ multiplex PCR. Of 120,000 to 150,000 clones in the sample, approximately 80% were seen once. The sequenced sample consisted of PBMCs. Every receptor here comes from a boy aged 2 to 10 in good health and CMV-seronegative. Each CDR3 is given with its conserved first and last residue. A D gene is named only where the DNA matches it firmly. Clone size, where shown, is once, few, many, or a class for clones that have expanded.

>.|TRBV5-6|.|TRBJ2-7
TGTGCCAGCAGCTTGGCAGGCAGGGTCTACGAGCAGTACTTC
CASSLAGRVYEQYF
>.|TRBV29-1|.|TRBJ2-5
TGCAGCGCCGCGGGTCAGAACGGGGAGACCCAGTACTTC
CSAAGQNGETQYF
>.|TRBV11-2|.|TRBJ1-6
TGTGCCAGCAGCCCAACGGGGGTAGGGTCCTATAATTCACCCCTCCACTTT
CASSPTGVGSYNSPLHF
>.|TRBV28|.|TRBJ2-5
TGTGCCAGCAGTTTTCCGGGGTTGAAGACCCAGTACTTC
CASSFPGLKTQYF
>.|TRBV6-1|.|TRBJ1-2
TGTGCCAGCAGTGAATGGGTCTTTCGGGCTAACTATGGCTACACCTTC
CASSEWVFRANYGYTF
>.|TRBV6-1|.|TRBJ1-6
TGTGCCAGCACCCCGCTTCCGACAGAGCGCTCACCCCTCCACTTT
CASTPLPTERSPLHF
>.|TRBV10-3|.|TRBJ2-7
TGTGCCATCAGTGAGTCGTCTAGACCGAGCTCCTACCCACGAGTCGTCGGCCCCTACGAGCAGTACTTC
CAISESSRPSSYPRVVGPYEQYF
>.|TRBV5-1|once|TRBJ2-6
TGCGCCAGCAGCTTCCAGGGCTCTGGGGCCAACGTCCTGACTTTC
CASSFQGSGANVLTF
>TRBD2|TRBV7-9|.|TRBJ2-7
TGTGCCAGCAGCTTAGAATGGGGACTAGCGGGGACGATCTACGAGCAGTACTTC
CASSLEWGLAGTIYEQYF
>TRBD2|TRBV7-8|.|TRBJ2-7
TGTGCCAGCAGCTTGATAGCGGGGGCTCGCTCCTACGAGCAGTACTTC
CASSLIAGARSYEQYF
>.|TRBV10-3|.|TRBJ2-7
TGTGCCATCAGGCCGGGAAGGGCTGAGGTCTACGAGCAGTACTTC
CAIRPGRAEVYEQYF
>TRBD2|TRBV19|.|TRBJ2-1
TGTGCCAGTAGCCGTATCTCCCGACTAGCGGGACACAATGAGCAGTTCTTC
CASSRISRLAGHNEQFF
>.|TRBV30|.|TRBJ2-1
TGTGCCTGGAGTTCAACGCGCTACGTCAATGAGCAGTTCTTC
CAWSSTRYVNEQFF
>TRBD1|TRBV5-6|.|TRBJ1-6
TGTGCCAGCAGCCCGAGGGGACAGGGTAGCTCACCCCTCCACTTT
CASSPRGQGSSPLHF
>.|TRBV13|.|TRBJ2-7
TGTGCCAGCAGCTTAGTGGGGGGGGGACAAGGGTCCTACGAGCAGTACTTC
CASSLVGGGQGSYEQYF
>TRBD2|TRBV7-2|.|TRBJ2-1
TGTGCCAGCAGCTTAGAAAGACGGGCTAGCGGGAGGGTTACTGAGCAGTTCTTC
CASSLERRASGRVTEQFF
>TRBD2|TRBV5-5|once|TRBJ2-7
TGTGCCAGCAGCTCCCACAGTCGAGGGAGGGGGCAGTACTTC
CASSSHSRGRGQYF
>.|TRBV7-6|few|TRBJ2-1
TGTGCCAGCAGCTTAGAATGGAGAGAGCAGTTCTTC
CASSLEWREQFF
>.|TRBV11-3|.|TRBJ2-1
TGTGCCAGCAGCATCCGGGACTCAGAGCAGTTCTTC
CASSIRDSEQFF
>.|TRBV6-6|.|TRBJ2-7
TGTGCCAGCAGTTACCGGGACTCCTACGAGCAGTACTTC
CASSYRDSYEQYF
>.|TRBV6-5|once|TRBJ1-3
TGTGCCAGCAGCTGGACAGCAAGCTCTGGAAACACCATATATTTT
CASSWTASSGNTIYF
>.|TRBV5-1|.|TRBJ2-7
TGCGCCAGCAGCTTACCCTACGGGGAGCAGTACTTC
CASSLPYGEQYF